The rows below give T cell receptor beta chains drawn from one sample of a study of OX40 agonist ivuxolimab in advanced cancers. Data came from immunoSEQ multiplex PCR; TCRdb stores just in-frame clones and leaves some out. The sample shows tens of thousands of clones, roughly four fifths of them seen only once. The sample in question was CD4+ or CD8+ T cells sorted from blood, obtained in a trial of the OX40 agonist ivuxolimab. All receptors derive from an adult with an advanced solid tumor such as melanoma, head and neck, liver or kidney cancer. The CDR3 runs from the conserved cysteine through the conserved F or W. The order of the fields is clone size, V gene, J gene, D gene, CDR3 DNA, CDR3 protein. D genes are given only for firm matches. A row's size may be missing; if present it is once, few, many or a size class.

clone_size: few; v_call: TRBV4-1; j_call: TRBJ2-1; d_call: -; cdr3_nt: TGCGCCAGCAGCCAAGAAGGGCAGCCTGTGCAGTTCTTC; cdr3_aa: CASSQEGQPVQFF
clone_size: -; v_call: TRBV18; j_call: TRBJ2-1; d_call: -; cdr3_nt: TGTGCCAGCTCACGGGGGGACAGAAGCAATGAGCAGTTCTTC; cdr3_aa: CASSRGDRSNEQFF
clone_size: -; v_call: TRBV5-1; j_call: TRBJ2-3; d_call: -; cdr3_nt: TGCGCCAGCAGCTTGGCCGTGTCAGATACGCAGTATTTT; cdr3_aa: CASSLAVSDTQYF
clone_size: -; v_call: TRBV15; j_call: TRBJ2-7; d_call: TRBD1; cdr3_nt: TGTGCCACCAGCAGCGGATCCCGGACAGGATACGAGCAGTACTTC; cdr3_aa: CATSSGSRTGYEQYF
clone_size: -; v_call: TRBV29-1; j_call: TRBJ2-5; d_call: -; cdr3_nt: TGCAGCGCCCAAGGAGGGGTCGACCAAGAGACCCAGTACTTC; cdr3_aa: CSAQGGVDQETQYF
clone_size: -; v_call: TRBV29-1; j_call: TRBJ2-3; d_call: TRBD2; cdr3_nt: TGCAGCGTTGGTGGGAGCGGGGCAGATACGCAGTATTTT; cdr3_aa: CSVGGSGADTQYF
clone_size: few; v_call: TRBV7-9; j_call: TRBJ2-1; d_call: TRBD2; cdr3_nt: TGTGCCAGCAGTGGACTAGCGGACTCCTCCGGGAATGAGCAGTTCTTC; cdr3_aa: CASSGLADSSGNEQFF
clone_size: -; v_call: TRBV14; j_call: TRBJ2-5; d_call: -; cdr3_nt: TGTGCCAGCAGCCAAGTTATAGGGTCGGGAGAGACCCAGTACTTC; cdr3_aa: CASSQVIGSGETQYF
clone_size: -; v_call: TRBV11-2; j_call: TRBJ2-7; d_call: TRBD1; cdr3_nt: TGTGCCAGCAGCTGGGACAGGGGCCACGAGCAGTACTTC; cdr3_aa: CASSWDRGHEQYF
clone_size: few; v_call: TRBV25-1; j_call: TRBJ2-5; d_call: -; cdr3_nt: TGTGCCAGCAGTGAATATAGGTCTAGTGGCGAGACCCAGTACTTC; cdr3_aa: CASSEYRSSGETQYF